This T cell receptor (beta chain) was sequenced for a study of memory CD4+ T cells and cytomegalovirus serostatus. Study at large: Of the healthy Belgian adults, eight or nine were CMV seropositive and about 24 seronegative. Findings and caveats of the study: Repertoires predicted CMV serostatus with median bootstrapped AUC of approximately 0.95. The CMV-associated TCR signature appears largely within the CD4+ memory repertoire.

TCRdb keeps only in-frame clones here, not all; method: immunoSEQ multiplex PCR. The sample carries 65,000 to 95,000 clones, approximately 80% recorded once. Single viable CD3+CD4+CD8-CD45RO+ cells were sorted as the memory CD4+ T cells. Serum IgG to CMV pp150, pp28, p38 and p52 defined serostatus. A remark on this clone: The antigen remains unidentified.

In germline, CDR1 is SGHAT, CDR2 FQNNGV. The V and J ends lost 1 base and 2 bases, in that order; junction bases with no gene match: 8. The CDR3 is 17 residues long. The chain carries TRBV11-2 and TRBJ2-5; the match to TRBD2 covers 9 bases. The source material was memory CD4+ T cells from blood. The source of this sequence is an adult in good health and CMV-seronegative. The CDR3 reads CASSLGALAGSQETQYF. DNA of the CDR3: TGTGCCAGCAGCTTAGGGGCCCTAGCGGGGAGTCAAGAGACCCAGTACTTC.